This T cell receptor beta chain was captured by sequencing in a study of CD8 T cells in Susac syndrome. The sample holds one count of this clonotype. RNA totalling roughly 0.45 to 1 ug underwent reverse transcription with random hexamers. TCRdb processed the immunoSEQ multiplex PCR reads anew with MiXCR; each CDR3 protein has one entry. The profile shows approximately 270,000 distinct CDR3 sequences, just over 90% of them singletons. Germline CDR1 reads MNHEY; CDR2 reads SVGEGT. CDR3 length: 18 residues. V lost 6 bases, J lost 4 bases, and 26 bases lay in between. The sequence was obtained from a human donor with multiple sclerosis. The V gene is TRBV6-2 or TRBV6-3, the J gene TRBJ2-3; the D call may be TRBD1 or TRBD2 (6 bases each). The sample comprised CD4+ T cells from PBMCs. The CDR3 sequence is CASRGYHREEIPADTQYF. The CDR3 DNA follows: TGTGCCAGCAGAGGCTATCACAGGGAGGAAATTCCGGCAGATACGCAGTATTTT.